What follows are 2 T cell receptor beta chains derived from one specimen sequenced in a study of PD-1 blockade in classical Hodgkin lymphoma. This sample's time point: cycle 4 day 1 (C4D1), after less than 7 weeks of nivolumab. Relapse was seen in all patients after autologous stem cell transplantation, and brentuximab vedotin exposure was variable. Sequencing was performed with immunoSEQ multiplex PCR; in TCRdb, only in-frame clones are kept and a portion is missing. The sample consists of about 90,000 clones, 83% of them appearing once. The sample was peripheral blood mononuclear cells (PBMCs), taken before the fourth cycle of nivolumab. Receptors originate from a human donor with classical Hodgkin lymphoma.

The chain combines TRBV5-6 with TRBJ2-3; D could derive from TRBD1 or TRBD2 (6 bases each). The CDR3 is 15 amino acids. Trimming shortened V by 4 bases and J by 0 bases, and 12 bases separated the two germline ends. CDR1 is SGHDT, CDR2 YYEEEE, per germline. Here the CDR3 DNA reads TGTGCCAGCAGCGGAGGGACAACTAGCACAGATACGCAGTATTTT. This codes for CASSGGTTSTDTQYF. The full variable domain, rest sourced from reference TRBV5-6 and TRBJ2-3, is DAGVTQSPTHLIKTRGQQVTLRCSPKSGHDTVSWYQQALGQGPQFIFQYYEEEERQRGNFPDRFSGHQFPNYSSELNVNALLLGDSALYLCASSGGTTSTDTQYFGPGTRLTVL.

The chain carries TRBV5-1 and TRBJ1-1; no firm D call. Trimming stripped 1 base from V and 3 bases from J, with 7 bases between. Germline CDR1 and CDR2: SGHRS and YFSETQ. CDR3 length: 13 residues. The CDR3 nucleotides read TGCGCCAGCAGCTTGAAGAGGGACACTGAAGCTTTCTTT. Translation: CASSLKRDTEAFF.